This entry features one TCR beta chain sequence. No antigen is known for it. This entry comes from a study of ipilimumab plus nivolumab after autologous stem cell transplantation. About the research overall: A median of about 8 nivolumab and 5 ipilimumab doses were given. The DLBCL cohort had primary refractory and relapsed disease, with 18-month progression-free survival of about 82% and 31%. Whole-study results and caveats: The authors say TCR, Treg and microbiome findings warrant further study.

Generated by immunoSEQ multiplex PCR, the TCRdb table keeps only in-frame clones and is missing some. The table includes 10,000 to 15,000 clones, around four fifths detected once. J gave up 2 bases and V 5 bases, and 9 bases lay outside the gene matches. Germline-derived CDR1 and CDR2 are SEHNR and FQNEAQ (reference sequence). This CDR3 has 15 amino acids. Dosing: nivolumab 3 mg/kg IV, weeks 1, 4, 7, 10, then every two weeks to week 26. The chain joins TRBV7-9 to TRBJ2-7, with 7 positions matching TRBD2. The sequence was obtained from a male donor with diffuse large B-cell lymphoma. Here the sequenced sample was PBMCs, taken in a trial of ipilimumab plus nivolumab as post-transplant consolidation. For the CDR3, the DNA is TGTGCCAGCAGCGCCCCTTCTGGGGGGGCCTACGAGCAGTACTTC. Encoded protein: CASSAPSGGAYEQYF.